The 26 T cell receptor beta chains below were found in one sample sequenced in a study of blood T cell repertoires in COVID-19. The protocol was immunoSEQ multiplex PCR, while the TCRdb copy is restricted to in-frame clones and leaves out a portion. The sample includes roughly 92,000 clones, approximately 87% seen only once; the top ten take around 7%. Sequencing was performed on peripheral blood. Receptors were obtained from a human donor with acute or convalescent COVID-19. The donor label of this sample is uncertain.

The V call is TRBV5-1, the J call TRBJ2-5, with 7 bases that match TRBD1. The J segment lost 2 bases and the V segment lost 4 bases, leaving 8 bases of the junction unmatched. This CDR3 contains 15 residues. Germline lookup yields CDR1 SGHRS and CDR2 YFSETQ. Here the CDR3 reads CASSLSDREQETQYF. CDR3 DNA: TGCGCCAGCAGCCTGTCCGACAGGGAACAAGAGACCCAGTACTTC.

The V and J genes are TRBV19 and TRBJ2-1; 9 bases are a match to TRBD1. The germline V gene has CDR1 LNHDA and CDR2 SQIVND (reference sequence). V trimming: 5 bases; J trimming: 6 bases; junction bases outside the gene matches: 14. The CDR3 extends over 17 amino acids. The CDR3 protein is CASSSRPGTGRGNEQFF. Written as DNA, the CDR3 is TGTGCCAGTAGTTCCCGCCCCGGGACAGGGAGAGGCAATGAGCAGTTCTTC.

J is TRBJ1-6 and V is TRBV11-3, with 8 bases that match TRBD1. With 5 bases clipped from V and 7 bases from J, the junction kept 4 bases outside the gene matches. Germline-derived CDR1 and CDR2 are SGHNT and YENEEA. This CDR3 spans 14 amino acids. DNA of the CDR3: TGTGCCAGCAGCCTAGGACAGGGCAATTCACCCCTCCACTTT. It specifies CASSLGQGNSPLHF.

The chain couples TRBV28 to TRBJ2-3; 11 nucleotides align to TRBD2. Trimming took 11 bases from V and 0 from J; bases not matched to a gene: 19. The CDR3 has 19 residues. CDR1 is MDHEN, CDR2 SYDVKM, per germline. The CDR3 nucleotides read TGTGCCTGTAACCCCATAATACTAGCGGGGGAGAGGAGCACAGATACGCAGTATTTT. It is translated as CACNPIILAGERSTDTQYF.

V and J are TRBV19 and TRBJ2-1; 9 bases match TRBD2. V lost 6 bases, J lost 1 base, and 7 bases stayed unmatched. This CDR3 spans 16 amino acids. The germline V gene has CDR1 LNHDA and CDR2 SQIVND (reference sequence). CDR3 sequence: CASRPTSGGSYNEQFF. CDR3 sequence (DNA): TGTGCCAGTAGACCGACTAGCGGTGGATCCTACAATGAGCAGTTCTTC. The variable domain in full, completed from reference TRBV19 and TRBJ2-1, reads DGGITQSPKYLFRKEGQNVTLSCEQNLNHDAMYWYRQDPGQGLRLIYYSQIVNDFQKGDIAEGYSVSREKKESFPLTVTSAQKNPTAFYLCASRPTSGGSYNEQFFGPGTRLTVL.

This clone was found once. This chain connects TRBV7-2 to TRBJ2-1, with 8 bases fitting TRBD2. The V gene's germline CDR1 is SGHTA and CDR2 FQGNSA. V was pared by 5 bases and J by 3 bases, with 6 bases of the junction left unmatched. The CDR3 is 15 residues long. The CDR3 region has the DNA TGTGCCAGCAGCCGGGGGGGACCGATCTACAATGAGCAGTTCTTC. It specifies CASSRGGPIYNEQFF.

The rearrangement joins TRBV5-1 to TRBJ1-1; D remains unclear. The CDR3 has 14 residues. V was shortened by 4 bases and J by 1 base, with 11 bases between the two germline ends. Germline values: CDR1 SGHRS, CDR2 YFSETQ. CDR3 in DNA: TGCGCCAGCAGCCCCCAGGACTCGAACACTGAAGCTTTCTTT. Translated: CASSPQDSNTEAFF.

V usage is TRBV11-1 and J usage is TRBJ2-7; 12 bases fit TRBD2. Looked up from germline, CDR1 is SGHAT and CDR2 is FQDESV (reference sequence). This CDR3 contains 16 residues. Unmatched junction bases numbered 9, after V lost 5 bases and J lost 4 bases. CDR3 coding DNA: TGTGCCAGCAGCCCGCGGACTAGCGGGGCAAATTACGAGCAGTACTTC. This codes for CASSPRTSGANYEQYF. The full variable domain, in which reference TRBV11-1 and TRBJ2-7 provide the parts outside the CDR3, is EAEVAQSPRYKITEKSQAVAFWCDPISGHATLYWYRQILGQGPELLVQFQDESVVDDSQLPKDRFSAERLKGVDSTLKIQPAELGDSAMYLCASSPRTSGANYEQYFGPGTRLTVT.

This clone was seen only once. The rearrangement joins TRBV6-2 or TRBV6-3 to TRBJ2-3; the D gene is possibly TRBD2 (5 bases). Trimming took 2 bases from V and 5 from J, leaving 8 bases between them. The CDR3 totals 13 residues. Germline CDR1 reads MNHEY; CDR2 reads SVGEGT. DNA for the CDR3: TGTGCCAGCAGTTACCGAGGGCAAGATACGCAGTATTTT. Residues: CASSYRGQDTQYF.

This chain joins TRBV3-1 (or the pseudogene TRBV3-2) and TRBJ2-1; D gene ambiguous. The CDR3 extends over 16 amino acids. Trimming stripped 4 bases from V and 1 base from J, with 14 bases between. Germline assignment: CDR1 LGHDT and CDR2 YNNKEL (reference sequence). The CDR3 nucleotides are TGTGCCAGCAGCCCCCCTGGCGGTGGATCCTACAATGAGCAGTTCTTC. Protein: CASSPPGGGSYNEQFF.

The CDR3 loop reads CASSLGVQLRGSPLHF. The CDR3 nucleotides read TGTGCCAGCAGCCTAGGGGTTCAGCTTCGGGGGTCACCCCTCCACTTT. V is TRBV7-2 and J is TRBJ1-6, with a possible D match to TRBD1 (5 bases). Germline loops: CDR1 SGHTA, CDR2 FQGNSA. This CDR3 is built from 16 residues. Trimming removed 5 bases at V and 10 bases at J, with 21 bases between.

V usage is TRBV2 and J usage is TRBJ2-3; no clear D gene. The CDR3 is 15 residues long. V dropped 7 bases and J dropped 4 bases, with 18 bases sitting between them. CDR1 SNHLY and CDR2 FYNNEI come from the germline V gene. CDR3 residues: CASNPRAAAADTQYF. Written as DNA, the CDR3 is TGTGCCAGCAACCCCCGTGCGGCAGCCGCAGATACGCAGTATTTT.

This clone came up a few times. The chain has TRBV9 and TRBJ2-7, with a tentative D call TRBD1 (5 bases). Trimming took off 1 base at V and 6 bases at J, with 11 bases between the two ends. From germline, CDR1 is SGDLS and CDR2 YYNGEE. The CDR3 is 13 residues long. In nucleotides, the CDR3 is TGTGCCAGCAGCGTAAGACAGATATCCGAGCAGTACTTC. Translating gives CASSVRQISEQYF.

V usage is TRBV5-1 and J usage is TRBJ1-1, with D possibly being TRBD1 (6 bases). The germline gives CDR1 SGHRS, CDR2 YFSETQ. This CDR3 has 16 amino acids. V was pared by 5 bases and J by 1 base, with 18 bases between. CDR3 DNA: TGCGCCAGCAGTTCATTGTGGGGACACAAGAACACTGAAGCTTTCTTT. It encodes CASSSLWGHKNTEAFF.

The chain carries TRBV19 and TRBJ1-1; 12 nucleotides align to TRBD1. The CDR3 loop spans 15 amino acids. The ends lost 4 bases at V and 6 bases at J; junction bases unmatched: 6. Per the germline V gene, CDR1 is LNHDA and CDR2 is SQIVND (reference sequence). The CDR3 DNA reads as TGTGCCAGTAGTACGGGACAGGGGGCGCGCTCTGAAGCTTTCTTT. Residues: CASSTGQGARSEAFF.

The rearrangement joins TRBV11-2 to TRBJ2-7; 10 bases map to TRBD2. Germline-derived CDR1 and CDR2 are SGHAT and FQNNGV. This CDR3 spans 14 amino acids. The V segment lost 0 bases and the J segment 9 bases; nucleotides outside the gene matches: 5. The CDR3 here is CASSLDQLAGVQYF. CDR3 sequence (DNA): TGTGCCAGCAGCTTAGATCAGCTAGCGGGGGTGCAGTACTTC.

The chain is built from TRBV28 and TRBJ1-4, with D possibly being TRBD1 (6 bases). V shed 4 bases and J shed 0 bases, with 12 bases lying between them. The CDR3 length is 16 residues. CDR1 and CDR2 from the germline V gene are MDHEN and SYDVKM. CDR3 in DNA: TGTGCCAGCAGTTCCGATTGGACAGCAACTAATGAAAAACTGTTTTTT. Translated, it gives CASSSDWTATNEKLFF.

The chain joins TRBV6-2 or TRBV6-3 to TRBJ1-5; D is perhaps TRBD1 (6 bases). This CDR3 contains 18 residues. Germline-derived CDR1 and CDR2 are MNHEY and SVGEGT. The V gene lost 2 bases and the J gene lost 0 bases, with 17 bases spanning the gap. CDR3 sequence (DNA): TGTGCCAGCAGTTACATTACCAGGGGCAGGGGTAGCAATCAGCCCCAGCATTTT. The encoded protein is CASSYITRGRGSNQPQHF.

The gene calls are TRBV10-3 and TRBJ2-2, with D tentatively TRBD2 (5 bases). Germline V CDR1 and CDR2: ENHRY, SYGVKD. There are 12 residues in the CDR3. V lost 4 bases, J lost 6 bases, and 6 bases lay in between. In DNA form, the CDR3 reads TGTGCCATCAGTGGGGGAGCCGGGGAGCTGTTTTTT. It encodes CAISGGAGELFF.

V is TRBV4-3 and J is TRBJ2-2; possibly TRBD2 for D (6 bases). The CDR3 is made up of 16 amino acids. Germline loops: CDR1 LGHNA, CDR2 YSLEER. Trimming pared 4 bases from V and 4 bases from J, leaving 16 bases between. The CDR3 sequence: CASSPQTSRVTGELFF. CDR3 coding DNA: TGCGCCAGCAGCCCACAGACTAGTAGAGTCACCGGGGAGCTGTTTTTT.

This clone was recorded once. The J gene is TRBJ1-6, the V gene TRBV5-4, with D possibly matching TRBD1 (5 bases). CDR1 and CDR2 (germline): SGHNT, YYREEE (reference sequence). With 3 bases removed from V and 8 bases from J, the gap between germline ends came to 9 bases. This CDR3 spans 13 amino acids. CDR3 nucleotide sequence: TGTGCCAGCAGCTCAGAGACAGATTCACCCCTCCACTTT. As protein: CASSSETDSPLHF. Variable domain in full (rest from reference TRBV5-4 and TRBJ1-6): ETGVTQSPTHLIKTRGQQVTLRCSSQSGHNTVSWYQQALGQGPQFIFQYYREEENGRGNFPPRFSGLQFPNYSSELNVNALELDDSALYLCASSSETDSPLHFGNGTRLTVT.

The J gene is TRBJ1-2, the V gene TRBV7-2; 8 bases fit TRBD1. CDR1 is SGHTA and CDR2 is FQGNSA in the germline V gene. The CDR3 runs 15 residues. With V trimmed by 4 bases and J by 4 bases, 8 bases remained unmatched. CDR3 DNA: TGTGCCAGCAGCTCCCAGGGGACAGGCCCCTATGGCTACACCTTC. It specifies CASSSQGTGPYGYTF.

This clone turned up a few times. The gene calls are TRBV18 and TRBJ1-3, with D perhaps matching TRBD1 (5 bases). V was cut by 5 bases and J by 1 base, with 15 bases left in between. The CDR3 consists of 16 residues. Germline V gene data show CDR1 as KGHSH and CDR2 as LQKENI. The CDR3 protein is CASSWGPLSSGNTIYF. CDR3 in DNA: TGTGCCAGCTCATGGGGCCCTCTCAGTTCTGGAAACACCATATATTTT.

The chain has TRBV23-1 and TRBJ1-4; tentatively, D is TRBD1 (5 bases). TRBV23-1 is an ORF for which the function is uncertain. Between the trimmed V and J ends, which lost 7 bases and 0 bases, there was a span of 9 bases. This CDR3 has 14 amino acids. The DNA for the CDR3 is TGCGCCAGCACCCCCAGGGCAACTAATGAAAAACTGTTTTTT. Amino acids: CASTPRATNEKLFF.

This clone was picked up one time. The V call is TRBV10-3, the J call TRBJ2-1; 9 nucleotides line up with TRBD2. The CDR3 runs 13 residues. Trimming cost V 6 bases and J 7 bases; bases outside gene matches: 4. CDR1 and CDR2 (germline): ENHRY, SYGVKD. CDR3 nucleotides: TGTGCCATCAGGCTAGCGGGGACTAATGAGCAGTTCTTC. Translating gives CAIRLAGTNEQFF.

The genes are TRBV9 and TRBJ1-6; 9 positions agree with TRBD1. Looked up from germline, CDR1 is SGDLS and CDR2 is YYNGEE. V lost 4 bases to trimming and J lost 9 bases; unmatched junction nucleotides: 8. This CDR3 has 15 residues. Here the CDR3 DNA reads TGTGCCAGCAGCCCAGCCGGGACAGGGCTTTCACCCCTCCACTTT. It codes for CASSPAGTGLSPLHF.